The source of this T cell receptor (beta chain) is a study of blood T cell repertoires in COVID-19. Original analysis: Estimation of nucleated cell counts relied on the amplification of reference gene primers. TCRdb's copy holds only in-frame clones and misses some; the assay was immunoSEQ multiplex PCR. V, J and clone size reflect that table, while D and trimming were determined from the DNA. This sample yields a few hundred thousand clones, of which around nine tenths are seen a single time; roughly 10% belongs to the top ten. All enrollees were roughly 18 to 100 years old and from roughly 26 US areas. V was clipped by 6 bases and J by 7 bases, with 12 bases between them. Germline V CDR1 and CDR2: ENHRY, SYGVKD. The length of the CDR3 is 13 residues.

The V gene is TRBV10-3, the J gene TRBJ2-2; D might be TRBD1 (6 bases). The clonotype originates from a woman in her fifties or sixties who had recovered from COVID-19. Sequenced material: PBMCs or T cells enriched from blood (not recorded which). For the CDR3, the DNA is TGTGCCATCAGCTTGGACAGCGGCGGGGAGCTGTTTTTT. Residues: CAISLDSGGELFF.